The 32 T cell receptor beta chains presented below share a single source sample, sequenced in a study of T cells expressing NK-cell markers. TCRdb reprocessed the 5' RACE reads and keeps a single row for each CDR3 protein, giving no DNA. This specimen shows around 280,000 distinct CDR3 sequences; the ten leading clones hold around 0.42%. Specimen: blood T cells: a sorted CD56 or NKG2C T cell subset, CD4+ or CD8+ T cells, or bulk PBMC T cells (not recorded which). The source is a man aged 18 to 29 in good health.

This rearrangement joins TRBV6-5 to TRBJ1-1; with no DNA, the TCRdb D assignment of TRBD1 cannot be verified. The CDR3 totals 17 residues. Looked up from germline, CDR1 is MNHEY and CDR2 is SVGAGI. CDR3 residues: CASSSVPGQGWSTEAFF.

The V and J genes are TRBV12-3 or TRBV12-4 and TRBJ2-2. The CDR3 spans 13 residues. The CDR3 loop is CASSSLASGELFF.

The chain uses TRBV15 and TRBJ2-7. This CDR3 is built from 15 residues. CDR1 LNHNV and CDR2 YYDKDF come from the germline V gene (reference sequence). The CDR3 reads CATSIDRKSSYEQYF.

The V gene is TRBV12-3 or TRBV12-4, the J gene TRBJ1-2; there is no DNA to check the TCRdb D call of TRBD1. The CDR3 sequence is 13 residues long. CDR3 sequence: CASSRNGQSGYTF.

V is TRBV6-1 and J is TRBJ2-3; the TRBD2 assignment by TCRdb is unverifiable without DNA. CDR1 is MNHNS and CDR2 is SASEGT in the germline V gene. The CDR3 extends over 14 amino acids. CDR3: CASSGQGLPDTQYF.

The CDR3 is CASSQVLLRETQYF. The chain is built from TRBV4-1 and TRBJ2-5. CDR1 is MGHRA and CDR2 is YSYEKL in the germline V gene. This CDR3 has 14 amino acids.

V is TRBV18 and J is TRBJ2-5; no DNA is available, so the TRBD1 call from TCRdb remains unchecked. The CDR3 runs 16 residues. Germline V gives CDR1 KGHSH, CDR2 LQKENI. The CDR3 region is CASSPVLGQRGKTQYF.

The rearrangement uses TRBV7-2 and TRBJ2-5; absent DNA, TCRdb's TRBD2 call cannot be checked. CDR1 SGHTA and CDR2 FQGNSA come from the germline V gene. The CDR3 has 15 residues. CDR3 sequence: CASSSLAGLQETQYF.

This chain connects TRBV10-1 to TRBJ2-5; absent DNA, TCRdb's TRBD2 call cannot be checked. Looked up from germline, CDR1 is WNHNN and CDR2 is SYGVQD (reference sequence). CDR3 length equals 16 residues. The CDR3 sequence is CASSGRSGGSRETQYF.

This chain connects TRBV20-1 to TRBJ2-1; TCRdb selects TRBD2, and the lack of DNA leaves this call unchecked. The CDR3 runs 16 residues. Germline assignment: CDR1 DFQATT and CDR2 SNEGSKA (reference sequence). The CDR3 is CSARVAGTSGNNEQFF.

J is TRBJ2-2 and V is TRBV29-1; checking the TCRdb D call of TRBD2 is not possible without DNA. CDR3 size: 13 residues. Looked up from germline, CDR1 is SQVTM and CDR2 is ANQGSEA. This CDR3 reads CSAERQSGGELFF.

The chain combines TRBV6-1 with TRBJ2-3; the D call from TCRdb, TRBD2, cannot be confirmed without DNA. The CDR3 has 15 residues. Germline V gene data show CDR1 as MNHNS and CDR2 as SASEGT. The CDR3 spells CASSIGLAATDTQYF.

This rearrangement joins TRBV12-3 or TRBV12-4 to TRBJ2-3; TCRdb's D call, TRBD2, is unchecked because there is no DNA. The CDR3 extends over 13 amino acids. The CDR3 is CASTAGGIFTQYF.

The chain links TRBV28 to TRBJ2-2. The CDR3 runs to 13 residues. In germline, CDR1 is MDHEN, CDR2 SYDVKM. The CDR3 loop reads CASERTNTGELFF.

V is TRBV5-1 and J is TRBJ1-4; with no DNA, the TCRdb D assignment of TRBD1 cannot be verified. Germline V gives CDR1 SGHRS, CDR2 YFSETQ. This CDR3 has 14 amino acids. This CDR3 is CASSLGDYREKLFF.

The chain employs TRBV20-1 and TRBJ2-5; TCRdb outputs TRBD1, but without DNA this stays unchecked. Germline V gene lookup returns CDR1 DFQATT and CDR2 SNEGSKA (reference sequence). There are 20 residues in the CDR3. CDR3 sequence reads: CSARATFRQERNRNQETQYF.

This chain links TRBV7-2 with TRBJ2-4. CDR1 and CDR2 (germline): SGHTA, FQGNSA. This CDR3 is built from 12 residues. CDR3 region: CASSLEGYIQYF.

Here the CDR3 reads CASGGRQGQETQYF. This chain joins TRBV2 and TRBJ2-5; TCRdb proposes TRBD1, but this gene call is untestable without DNA. The CDR3 has 14 residues. The germline V gene has CDR1 SNHLY and CDR2 FYNNEI.

The V gene is TRBV15, the J gene TRBJ2-1; TCRdb lists TRBD1, though no DNA is available to test this call. Germline lookup yields CDR1 LNHNV and CDR2 YYDKDF (reference sequence). This CDR3 contains 15 residues. The CDR3 region is CATSRQGSGHNEQFF. Variable domain in full (rest from reference TRBV15 and TRBJ2-1): DAMVIQNPRYQVTQFGKPVTLSCSQTLNHNVMYWYQQKSSQAPKLLFHYYDKDFNNEADTPDNFQSRRPNTSFCFLDIRSPGLGDTAMYLCATSRQGSGHNEQFFGPGTRLTVL.

This chain joins TRBV7-3 and TRBJ2-1; checking the TCRdb D call of TRBD2 is not possible without DNA. The CDR3 covers 22 residues. Germline V lookup: CDR1 SGHTA, CDR2 FQGTGA. The CDR3 sequence is CASSRSPGALTRASGRDNEQFF. Supplemented by reference TRBV7-3 and TRBJ2-1, the full variable domain reads GAGVSQTPSNKVTEKGKYVELRCDPISGHTALYWYRQSLGQGPEFLIYFQGTGAADDSGLPNDRFFAVRPEGSVSTLKIQRTERGDSAVYLCASSRSPGALTRASGRDNEQFFGPGTRLTVL.

This chain links TRBV29-1 with TRBJ1-1; there is no DNA to check the TCRdb D call of TRBD1. Germline lookup yields CDR1 SQVTM and CDR2 ANQGSEA. CDR3 length: 16 residues. Here the CDR3 reads CSVGGDRDFGGTEAFF.

V usage is TRBV12-3 or TRBV12-4 and J usage is TRBJ1-1; TCRdb designates TRBD1, a call that cannot be tested without DNA. The CDR3 length is 13 residues. CDR3 amino acids: CASDRQRNAEAFF.

The chain links TRBV12-3 or TRBV12-4 to TRBJ1-1; TCRdb reports TRBD1, a call that lacks DNA to check it against. This CDR3 has 15 residues. The CDR3 is CASRATREMNTEAFF.

This chain's CDR3 is CASSLPTRGEKLFF. The chain is built from TRBV12-3 or TRBV12-4 and TRBJ1-4. The CDR3 consists of 14 residues.

The chain combines TRBV15 with TRBJ2-1. CDR3 size: 14 residues. Germline values: CDR1 LNHNV, CDR2 YYDKDF (reference sequence). CDR3 residues: CATSTQRTIDEQFF.

The chain carries TRBV12-3 or TRBV12-4 and TRBJ1-6; TCRdb designates TRBD1, a call that cannot be tested without DNA. The CDR3 sequence is 17 residues long. The CDR3 reads CASSGPKGGLSNSPLHF.

The V gene is TRBV4-3, the J gene TRBJ2-7; without DNA, the TCRdb call of TRBD1 cannot be checked. Germline values: CDR1 LGHNA, CDR2 YSLEER. The CDR3 is made up of 15 amino acids. The CDR3 loop reads CASSQGQQGAREQYF.

This chain joins TRBV5-5 and TRBJ2-5; TCRdb's D call, TRBD1, is unchecked because there is no DNA. The CDR3 runs to 15 residues. Germline CDR1 reads SGHKS; CDR2 reads YYEKEE (reference sequence). CDR3 in amino acids: CASSWGGGYQETQYF.

The V gene is TRBV5-1, the J gene TRBJ2-4; TCRdb outputs TRBD1, but without DNA this stays unchecked. This CDR3 has 19 residues. Germline CDR1 is SGHRS and CDR2 is YFSETQ. Here the CDR3 reads CASSEGLGRAELAKNIQYF.

The chain combines TRBV20-1 with TRBJ2-2. This CDR3 contains 14 residues. Germline assignment: CDR1 DFQATT and CDR2 SNEGSKA (reference sequence). The CDR3 spells CSARDPWFTGELFF.

The chain has TRBV6-1 and TRBJ2-3; without DNA, the TCRdb call of TRBD2 cannot be checked. CDR1 MNHNS and CDR2 SASEGT come from the germline V gene. The CDR3 consists of 14 residues. CDR3 in amino acids: CASRVTSVVDTQYF.

This chain's CDR3 is CASSQDFRGRGETQYF. The chain joins TRBV4-3 to TRBJ2-5; the TRBD1 assignment by TCRdb is unverifiable without DNA. The CDR3 consists of 16 residues. CDR1 and CDR2 (germline): LGHNA, YSLEER.